What follows are 3 T cell receptor beta chains derived from one specimen sequenced in a study of blood T cell repertoires in COVID-19. Profiling relied on immunoSEQ multiplex PCR, and the TCRdb table lists in-frame clones only, not all of them. Counted here are roughly 100,000 clones, under 90% occurring once; the ten biggest clones make up more than 13%. The sequencing sample was made of peripheral blood. The receptors derive from a woman aged 55-70 years with acute or convalescent COVID-19.

This chain joins TRBV4-1 and TRBJ2-5, with TRBD1 matching 9 bases. The germline V gene encodes CDR1 MGHRA and CDR2 YSYEKL. This CDR3 comprises 14 residues. J lost 4 bases, V lost 4 bases, and 4 bases had no gene match. The CDR3 loop is CASSLGQGTETQYF. The CDR3 DNA reads TGCGCCAGCAGCCTAGGACAGGGGACAGAGACCCAGTACTTC.

V gene TRBV6-1 combines with J gene TRBJ2-1; 9 nucleotides agree with TRBD2. Losses at the gene ends were 3 bases for V and 12 bases for J; bases not matched to a gene: 12. The germline CDR1 and CDR2 sequences are MNHNS and SASEGT. This CDR3 contains 15 residues. DNA of the CDR3: TGTGCCAGCAGTGACCGATATACCCTAGCGGGGCCGCAGTTCTTC. Translation: CASSDRYTLAGPQFF.

CDR3 nucleotide sequence: TGTGCCAGCAGCCCCCGCCGGGGACTGACTGACTATGGCTACACCTTC. Translated: CASSPRRGLTDYGYTF. The chain is built from TRBV9 and TRBJ1-2; D might be TRBD1 (5 bases). Trimming left V 4 bases short and J 3 bases short, with 19 bases between. Germline values: CDR1 SGDLS, CDR2 YYNGEE. This CDR3 spans 16 amino acids.